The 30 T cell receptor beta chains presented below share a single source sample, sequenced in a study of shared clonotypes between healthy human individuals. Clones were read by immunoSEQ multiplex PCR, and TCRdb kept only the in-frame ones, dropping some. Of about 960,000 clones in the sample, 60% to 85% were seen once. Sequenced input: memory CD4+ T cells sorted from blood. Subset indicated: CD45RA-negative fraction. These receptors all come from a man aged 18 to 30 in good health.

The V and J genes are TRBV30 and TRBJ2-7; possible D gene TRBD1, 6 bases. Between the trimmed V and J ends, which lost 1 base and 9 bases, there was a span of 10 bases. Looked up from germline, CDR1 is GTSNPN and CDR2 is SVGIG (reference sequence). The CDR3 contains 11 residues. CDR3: CAWSAVGGQYF. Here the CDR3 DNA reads TGTGCCTGGAGTGCCGTAGGGGGGCAGTACTTC.

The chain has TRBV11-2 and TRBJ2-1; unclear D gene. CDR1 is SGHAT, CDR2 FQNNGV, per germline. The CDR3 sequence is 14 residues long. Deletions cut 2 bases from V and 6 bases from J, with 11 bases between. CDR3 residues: CASSLRANSNEQFF. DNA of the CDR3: TGTGCCAGCAGCTTAAGGGCAAATAGCAATGAGCAGTTCTTC.

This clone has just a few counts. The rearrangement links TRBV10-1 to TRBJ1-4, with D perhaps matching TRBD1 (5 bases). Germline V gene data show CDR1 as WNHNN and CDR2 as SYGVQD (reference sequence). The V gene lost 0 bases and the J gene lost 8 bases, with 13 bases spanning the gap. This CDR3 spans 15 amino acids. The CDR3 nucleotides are TGCGCCAGCAGTGAGTCACCGGGCAACAGGGAAAAACTGTTTTTT. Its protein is CASSESPGNREKLFF.

The CDR3 reads CAWSVRQAISGNTIYF. CDR3 nucleotides: TGTGCCTGGAGTGTAAGGCAGGCAATCTCTGGAAACACCATATATTTT. The V and J genes are TRBV30 and TRBJ1-3, with no clear D. CDR3 size: 16 residues. V was pared by 0 bases and J by 0 bases, with 12 bases between. CDR1 is GTSNPN and CDR2 is SVGIG in the germline V gene (reference sequence). Based on the CDR3 plus reference TRBV30 and TRBJ1-3, the full variable domain is SQTIHQWPATLVQPVGSPLSLECTVEGTSNPNLYWYRQAAGRGLQLLFYSVGIGQISSEVPQNLSASRPQDRQFILSSKKLLLSDSGFYLCAWSVRQAISGNTIYFGEGSWLTVV.

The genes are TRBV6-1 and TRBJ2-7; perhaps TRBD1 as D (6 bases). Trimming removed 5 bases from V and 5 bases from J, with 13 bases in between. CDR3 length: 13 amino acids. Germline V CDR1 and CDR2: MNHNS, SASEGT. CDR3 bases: TGTGCCAGCAGTTTGGTTCACAGGGACGAGCAGTACTTC. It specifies CASSLVHRDEQYF.

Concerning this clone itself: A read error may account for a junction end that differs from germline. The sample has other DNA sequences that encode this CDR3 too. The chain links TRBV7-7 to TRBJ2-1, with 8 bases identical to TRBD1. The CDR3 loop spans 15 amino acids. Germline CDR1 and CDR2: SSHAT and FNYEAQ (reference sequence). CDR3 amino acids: CASSPGTGRNNEQFF. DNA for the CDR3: TGTGCTAGCAGCCCGGGGACAGGCAGGAACAATGAGCAGTTCTTC.

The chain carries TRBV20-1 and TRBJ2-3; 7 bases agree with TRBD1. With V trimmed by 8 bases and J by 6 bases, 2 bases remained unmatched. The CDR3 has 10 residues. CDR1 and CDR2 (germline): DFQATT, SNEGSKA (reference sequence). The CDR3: CSLGGDTQYF. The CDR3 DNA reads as TGCAGTCTAGGGGGCGATACGCAGTATTTT.

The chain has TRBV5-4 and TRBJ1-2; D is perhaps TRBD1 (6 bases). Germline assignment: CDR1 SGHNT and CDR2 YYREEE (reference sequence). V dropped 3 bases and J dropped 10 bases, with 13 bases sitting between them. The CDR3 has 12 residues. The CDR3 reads CASSWPTGPYTF. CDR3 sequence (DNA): TGTGCCAGCAGCTGGCCGACAGGACCCTACACCTTC.

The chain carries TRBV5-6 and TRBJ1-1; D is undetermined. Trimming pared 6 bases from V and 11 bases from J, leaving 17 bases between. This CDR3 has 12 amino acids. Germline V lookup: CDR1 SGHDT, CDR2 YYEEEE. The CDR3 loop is CASTRGGREAFF. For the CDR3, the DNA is TGTGCCAGCACCCGGGGAGGTAGGGAGGCTTTCTTT.

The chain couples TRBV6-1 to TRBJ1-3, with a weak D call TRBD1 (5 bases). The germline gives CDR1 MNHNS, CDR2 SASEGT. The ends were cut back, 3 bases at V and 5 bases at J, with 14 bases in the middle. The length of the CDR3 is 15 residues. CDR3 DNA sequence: TGTGCCAGCAGTGACCCCGGGACGGGGAGAAACACCATATATTTT. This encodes CASSDPGTGRNTIYF.

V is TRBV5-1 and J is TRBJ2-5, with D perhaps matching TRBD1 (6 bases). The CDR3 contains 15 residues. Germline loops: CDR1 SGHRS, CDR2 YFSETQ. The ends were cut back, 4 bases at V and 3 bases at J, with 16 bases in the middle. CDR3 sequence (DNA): TGCGCCAGCAGCCCTGCTGGGGGCCGGGAAGAGACCCAGTACTTC. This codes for CASSPAGGREETQYF.

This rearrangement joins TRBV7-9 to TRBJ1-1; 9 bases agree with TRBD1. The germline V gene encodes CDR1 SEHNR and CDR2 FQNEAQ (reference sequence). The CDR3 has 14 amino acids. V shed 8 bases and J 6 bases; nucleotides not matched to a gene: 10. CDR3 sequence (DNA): TGTGCCAGCCGCGACGACAGGGGGTCTTCTGAAGCTTTCTTT. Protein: CASRDDRGSSEAFF.

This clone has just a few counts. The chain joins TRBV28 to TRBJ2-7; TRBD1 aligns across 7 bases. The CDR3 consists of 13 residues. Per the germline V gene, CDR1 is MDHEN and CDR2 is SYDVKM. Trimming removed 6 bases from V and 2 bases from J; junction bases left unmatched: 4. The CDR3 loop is CASSTGVAYEQYF. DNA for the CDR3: TGTGCCAGCAGCACAGGGGTTGCCTACGAGCAGTACTTC.

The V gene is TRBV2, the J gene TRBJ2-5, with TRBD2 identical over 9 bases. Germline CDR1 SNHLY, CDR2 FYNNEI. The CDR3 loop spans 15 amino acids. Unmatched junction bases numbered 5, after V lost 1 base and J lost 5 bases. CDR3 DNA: TGTGCCAGCAGTGAAGAGCGGGGGGTTGGGGAGACCCAGTACTTC. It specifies CASSEERGVGETQYF. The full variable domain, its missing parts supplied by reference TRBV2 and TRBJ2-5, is EPEVTQTPSHQVTQMGQEVILRCVPISNHLYFYWYRQILGQKVEFLVSFYNNEISEKSEIFDDQFSVERPDGSNFTLKIRSTKLEDSAMYFCASSEERGVGETQYFGPGTRLLVL.

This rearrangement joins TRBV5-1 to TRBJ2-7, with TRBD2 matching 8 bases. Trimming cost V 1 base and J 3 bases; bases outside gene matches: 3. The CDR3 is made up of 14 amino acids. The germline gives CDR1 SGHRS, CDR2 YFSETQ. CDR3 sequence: CASSLKTSVYEQYF. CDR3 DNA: TGCGCCAGCAGCTTGAAGACTAGCGTCTACGAGCAGTACTTC.

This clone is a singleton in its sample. The CDR3 DNA follows: TGTGCCAGCAGTTTAACACAGGGTCCCCAGGACGAGCAGTACTTC. Its translation is CASSLTQGPQDEQYF. The chain couples TRBV28 to TRBJ2-7, with D possibly being TRBD1 (6 bases). The CDR3 has 15 amino acids. The germline V gene encodes CDR1 MDHEN and CDR2 SYDVKM. Trimming stripped 2 bases from V and 5 bases from J, with 16 bases between. The variable domain in full, completed from reference TRBV28 and TRBJ2-7, reads DVKVTQSSRYLVKRTGEKVFLECVQDMDHENMFWYRQDPGLGLRLIYFSYDVKMKEKGDIPEGYSVSREKKERFSLILESASTNQTSMYLCASSLTQGPQDEQYFGPGTRLTVT.

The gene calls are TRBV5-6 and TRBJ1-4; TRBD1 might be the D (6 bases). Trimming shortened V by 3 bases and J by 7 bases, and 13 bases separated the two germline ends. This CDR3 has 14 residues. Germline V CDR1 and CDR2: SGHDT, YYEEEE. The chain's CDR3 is CASSSRGLGEKLFF. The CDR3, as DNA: TGTGCCAGCAGCTCTCGGGGGCTTGGTGAAAAACTGTTTTTT.

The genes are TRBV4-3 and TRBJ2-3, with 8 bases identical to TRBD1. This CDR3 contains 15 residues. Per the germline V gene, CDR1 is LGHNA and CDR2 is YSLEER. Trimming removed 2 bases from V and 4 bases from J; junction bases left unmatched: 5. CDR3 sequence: CASSQRATGADTQYF. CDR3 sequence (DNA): TGCGCCAGCAGCCAAAGGGCGACAGGGGCAGATACGCAGTATTTT.

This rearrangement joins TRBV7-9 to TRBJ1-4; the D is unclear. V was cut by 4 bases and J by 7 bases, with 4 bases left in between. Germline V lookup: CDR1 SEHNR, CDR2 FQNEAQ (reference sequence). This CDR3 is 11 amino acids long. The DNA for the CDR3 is TGTGCCAGCAGCTCGGTTGAAAAACTGTTTTTT. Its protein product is CASSSVEKLFF.

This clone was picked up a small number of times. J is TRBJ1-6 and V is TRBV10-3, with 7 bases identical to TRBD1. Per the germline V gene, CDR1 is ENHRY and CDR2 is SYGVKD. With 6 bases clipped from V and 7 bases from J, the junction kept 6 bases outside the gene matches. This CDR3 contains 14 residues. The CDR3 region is CAIRGDRENSPLHF. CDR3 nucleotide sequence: TGTGCCATCAGGGGCGACAGGGAAAATTCACCCCTCCACTTT.

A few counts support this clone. The DNA for the CDR3 is TGTGCCAGCAGCTTAGGGCTAGCGAAGACTGGGTACAATGAGCAGTTCTTC. Translation: CASSLGLAKTGYNEQFF. This rearrangement joins TRBV7-9 to TRBJ2-1; D may be TRBD2 (6 bases). Looked up from germline, CDR1 is SEHNR and CDR2 is FQNEAQ (reference sequence). CDR3 size: 17 residues. V was pared by 1 base and J by 4 bases, with 17 bases between.

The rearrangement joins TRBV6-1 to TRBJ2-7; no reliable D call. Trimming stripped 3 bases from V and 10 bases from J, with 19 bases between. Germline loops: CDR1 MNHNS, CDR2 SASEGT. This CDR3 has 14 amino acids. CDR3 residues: CASSDLGGSLPQYF. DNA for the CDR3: TGTGCCAGCAGTGATCTAGGTGGGTCCCTTCCTCAGTACTTC.

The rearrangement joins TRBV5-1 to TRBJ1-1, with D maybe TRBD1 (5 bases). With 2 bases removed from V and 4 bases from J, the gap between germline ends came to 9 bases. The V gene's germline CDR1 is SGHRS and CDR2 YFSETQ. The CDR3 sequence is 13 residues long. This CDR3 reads CASSFSQGTEAFF. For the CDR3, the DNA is TGCGCCAGCAGCTTTTCCCAGGGCACTGAAGCTTTCTTT.

In DNA form, the CDR3 reads TGTGCCAGCAGTGAACTCGGGACAGGGGGCTTCTACGAGCAGTACTTC. Its translation: CASSELGTGGFYEQYF. The chain combines TRBV6-1 with TRBJ2-7; 12 bases are shared with TRBD1. V lost 2 bases, J lost 3 bases, and 5 bases stayed unmatched. Germline V gene sequence: CDR1 MNHNS, CDR2 SASEGT. The CDR3 contains 16 residues.

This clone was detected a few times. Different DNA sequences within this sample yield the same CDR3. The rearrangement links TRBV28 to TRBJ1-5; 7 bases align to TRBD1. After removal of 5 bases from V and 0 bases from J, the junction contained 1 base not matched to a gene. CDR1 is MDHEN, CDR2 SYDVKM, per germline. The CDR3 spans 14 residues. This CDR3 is CASSRTGSNQPQHF. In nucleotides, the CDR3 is TGTGCCAGCAGTAGGACAGGTAGCAATCAGCCCCAGCATTTT.

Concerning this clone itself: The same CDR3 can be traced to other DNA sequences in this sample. The chain's CDR3 is CASSYGTSGQETQYF. In nucleotides, the CDR3 is TGTGCCAGCAGTTACGGGACTAGCGGCCAAGAGACCCAGTACTTC. The chain is built from TRBV6-5 and TRBJ2-5; TRBD2 matches 11 bases. CDR1 is MNHEY and CDR2 is SVGAGI in the germline V gene. CDR3 length: 15 residues. Trimming removed 2 bases from V and 1 base from J; junction bases left unmatched: 0.

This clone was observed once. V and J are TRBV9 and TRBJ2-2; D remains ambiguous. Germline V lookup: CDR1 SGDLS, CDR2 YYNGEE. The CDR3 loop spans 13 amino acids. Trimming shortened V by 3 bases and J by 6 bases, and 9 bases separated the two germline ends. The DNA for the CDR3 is TGTGCCAGCAGCGAAGTAGCCGCCGGGGAGCTGTTTTTT. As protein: CASSEVAAGELFF. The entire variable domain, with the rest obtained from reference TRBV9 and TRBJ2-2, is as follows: DSGVTQTPKHLITATGQRVTLRCSPRSGDLSVYWYQQSLDQGLQFLIQYYNGEERAKGNILERFSAQQFPDLHSELNLSSLELGDSALYFCASSEVAAGELFFGEGSRLTVL.

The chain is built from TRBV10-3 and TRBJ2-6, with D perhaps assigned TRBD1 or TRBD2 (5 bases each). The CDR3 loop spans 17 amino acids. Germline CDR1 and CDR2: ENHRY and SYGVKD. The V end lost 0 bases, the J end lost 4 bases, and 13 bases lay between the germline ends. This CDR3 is CAISESTARAGANVLTF. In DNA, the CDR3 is TGTGCCATCAGTGAGTCGACAGCGCGGGCCGGGGCCAACGTCCTGACTTTC.

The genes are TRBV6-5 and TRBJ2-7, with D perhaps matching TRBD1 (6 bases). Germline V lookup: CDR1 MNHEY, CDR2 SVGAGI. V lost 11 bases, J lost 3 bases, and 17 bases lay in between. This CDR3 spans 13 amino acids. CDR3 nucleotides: TGTGCCGTACGCAGACAGGCCAGCTACGAGCAGTACTTC. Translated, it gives CAVRRQASYEQYF.

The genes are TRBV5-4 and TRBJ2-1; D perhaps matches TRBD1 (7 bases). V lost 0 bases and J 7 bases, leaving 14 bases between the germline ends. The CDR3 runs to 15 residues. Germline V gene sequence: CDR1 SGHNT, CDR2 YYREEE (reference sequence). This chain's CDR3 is CASSLDGSRGNEQFF. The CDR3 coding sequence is TGTGCCAGCAGCTTGGACGGGAGCAGGGGGAATGAGCAGTTCTTC.